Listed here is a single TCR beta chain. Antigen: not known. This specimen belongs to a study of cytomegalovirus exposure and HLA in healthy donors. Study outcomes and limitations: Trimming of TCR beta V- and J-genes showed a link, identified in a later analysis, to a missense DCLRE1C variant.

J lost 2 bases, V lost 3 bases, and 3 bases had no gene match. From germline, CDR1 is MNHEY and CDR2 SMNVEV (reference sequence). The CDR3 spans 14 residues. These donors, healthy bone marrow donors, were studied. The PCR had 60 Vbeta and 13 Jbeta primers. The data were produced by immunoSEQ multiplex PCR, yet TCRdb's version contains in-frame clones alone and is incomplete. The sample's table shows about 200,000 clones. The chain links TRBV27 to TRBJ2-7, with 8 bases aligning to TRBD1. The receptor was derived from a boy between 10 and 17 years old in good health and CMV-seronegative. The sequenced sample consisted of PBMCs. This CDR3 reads CASSFRTGPYEQYF. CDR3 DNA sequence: TGTGCCAGCAGTTTTAGGACAGGGCCCTACGAGCAGTACTTC.